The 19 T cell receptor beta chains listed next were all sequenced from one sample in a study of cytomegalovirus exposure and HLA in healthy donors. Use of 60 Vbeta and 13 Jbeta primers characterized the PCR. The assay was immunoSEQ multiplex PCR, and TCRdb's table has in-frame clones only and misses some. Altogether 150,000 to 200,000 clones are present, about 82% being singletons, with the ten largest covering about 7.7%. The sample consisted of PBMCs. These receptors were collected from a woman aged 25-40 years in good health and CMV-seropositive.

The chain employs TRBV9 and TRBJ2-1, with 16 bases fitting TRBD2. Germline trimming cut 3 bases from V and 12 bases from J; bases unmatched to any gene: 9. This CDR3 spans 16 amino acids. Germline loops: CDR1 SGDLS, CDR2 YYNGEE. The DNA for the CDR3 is TGTGCCAGCAGCGCTACCGGGACTAGCGGGGGGGTAGGGCAGTTCTTC. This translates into CASSATGTSGGVGQFF.

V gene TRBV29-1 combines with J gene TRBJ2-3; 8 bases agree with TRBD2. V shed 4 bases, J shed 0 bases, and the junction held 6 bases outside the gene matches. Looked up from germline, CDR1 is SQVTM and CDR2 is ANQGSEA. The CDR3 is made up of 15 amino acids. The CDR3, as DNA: TGCAGCGTTGGGCTTAGCGGGACTAGCACAGATACGCAGTATTTT. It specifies CSVGLSGTSTDTQYF.

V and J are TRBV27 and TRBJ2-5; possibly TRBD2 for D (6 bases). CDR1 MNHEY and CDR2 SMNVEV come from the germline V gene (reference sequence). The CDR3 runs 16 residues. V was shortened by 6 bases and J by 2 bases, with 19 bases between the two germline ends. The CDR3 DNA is TGTGCCAGCAGGCCCTTTCGAGGGACTGGACAAGAGACCCAGTACTTC. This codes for CASRPFRGTGQETQYF.

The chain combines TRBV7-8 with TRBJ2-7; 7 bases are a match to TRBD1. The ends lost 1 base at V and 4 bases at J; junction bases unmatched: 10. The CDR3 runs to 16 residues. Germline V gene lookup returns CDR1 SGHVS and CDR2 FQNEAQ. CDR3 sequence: CASSLVWDSRGYEQYF. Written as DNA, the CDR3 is TGTGCCAGCAGCTTAGTCTGGGACAGCCGAGGATACGAGCAGTACTTC. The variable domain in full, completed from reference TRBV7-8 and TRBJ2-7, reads GAGVSQSPRYKVAKRGQDVALRCDPISGHVSLFWYQQALGQGPEFLTYFQNEAQLDKSGLPSDRFFAERPEGSVSTLKIQRTQQEDSAVYLCASSLVWDSRGYEQYFGPGTRLTVT.

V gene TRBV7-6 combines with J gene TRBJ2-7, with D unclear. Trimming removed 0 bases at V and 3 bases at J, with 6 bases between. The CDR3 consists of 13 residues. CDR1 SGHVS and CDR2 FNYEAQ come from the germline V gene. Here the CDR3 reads CASSLASYYEQYF. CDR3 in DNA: TGTGCCAGCAGCTTAGCTAGTTACTACGAGCAGTACTTC.

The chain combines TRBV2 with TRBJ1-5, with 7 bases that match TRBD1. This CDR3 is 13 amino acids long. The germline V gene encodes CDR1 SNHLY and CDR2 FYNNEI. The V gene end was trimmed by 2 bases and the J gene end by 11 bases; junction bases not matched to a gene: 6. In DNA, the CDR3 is TGTGCCAGCAGTGAATTACCGACAGGGTCCCAGCATTTT. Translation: CASSELPTGSQHF.

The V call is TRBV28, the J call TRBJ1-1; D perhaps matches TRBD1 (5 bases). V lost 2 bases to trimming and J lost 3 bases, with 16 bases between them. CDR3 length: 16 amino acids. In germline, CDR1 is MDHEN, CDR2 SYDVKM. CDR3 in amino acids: CASSLGGGRDDTEAFF. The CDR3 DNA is TGTGCCAGCAGTTTAGGGGGAGGCAGGGACGACACTGAAGCTTTCTTT.

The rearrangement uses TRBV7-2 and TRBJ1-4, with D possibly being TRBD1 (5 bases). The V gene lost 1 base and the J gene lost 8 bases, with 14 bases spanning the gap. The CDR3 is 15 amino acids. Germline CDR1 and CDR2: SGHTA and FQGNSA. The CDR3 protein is CASSLVAGLGEKLFF. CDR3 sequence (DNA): TGTGCCAGCAGCTTAGTTGCAGGGCTGGGGGAAAAACTGTTTTTT.

CDR3 DNA: TGTGCCAGCAAGGAGGGGGCGGCCGATACGCAGTATTTT. Protein sequence: CASKEGAADTQYF. The chain couples TRBV2 to TRBJ2-3; D is possibly TRBD1 (7 bases). This CDR3 comprises 13 residues. Trimming left V 7 bases short and J 6 bases short, with 14 bases between. Germline assignment: CDR1 SNHLY and CDR2 FYNNEI.

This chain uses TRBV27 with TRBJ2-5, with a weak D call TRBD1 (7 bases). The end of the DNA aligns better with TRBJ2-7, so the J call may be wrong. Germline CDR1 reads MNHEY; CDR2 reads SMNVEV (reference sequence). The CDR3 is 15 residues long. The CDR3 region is CASSSSGGKRYEQYF. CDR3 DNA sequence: TGTGCCAGCAGTTCCTCAGGGGGGAAAAGGTACGAGCAGTACTTC.

CDR3 DNA: TGTGCCAGCAGCCAAGATCGGAGCAGGGGAAATGAAAAACTGTTTTTT. It codes for CASSQDRSRGNEKLFF. The rearrangement joins TRBV4-2 to TRBJ1-4; a weak D match, TRBD1 (6 bases). Germline V gene sequence: CDR1 LGHNA, CDR2 YNFKEQ. V dropped 0 bases and J dropped 5 bases, with 13 bases sitting between them. CDR3 size: 16 residues.

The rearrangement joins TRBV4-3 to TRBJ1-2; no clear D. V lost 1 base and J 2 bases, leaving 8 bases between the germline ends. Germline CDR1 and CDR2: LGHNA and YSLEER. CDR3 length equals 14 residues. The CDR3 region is CASSQAPLNYGYTF. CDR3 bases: TGCGCCAGCAGCCAAGCCCCTTTAAACTATGGCTACACCTTC.

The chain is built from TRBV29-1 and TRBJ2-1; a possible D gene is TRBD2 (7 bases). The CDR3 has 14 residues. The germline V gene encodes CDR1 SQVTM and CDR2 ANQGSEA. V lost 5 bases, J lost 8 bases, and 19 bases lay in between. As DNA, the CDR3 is TGCAGCGTTCGAGGAGGGGGGACTACGCATGAGCAGTTCTTC. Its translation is CSVRGGGTTHEQFF.

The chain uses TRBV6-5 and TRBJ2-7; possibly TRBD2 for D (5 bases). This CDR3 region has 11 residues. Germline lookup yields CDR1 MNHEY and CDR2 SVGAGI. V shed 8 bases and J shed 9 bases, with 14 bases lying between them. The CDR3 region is CASGPPGGQYF. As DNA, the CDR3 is TGTGCCAGCGGCCCCCCCGGAGGGCAGTACTTC.

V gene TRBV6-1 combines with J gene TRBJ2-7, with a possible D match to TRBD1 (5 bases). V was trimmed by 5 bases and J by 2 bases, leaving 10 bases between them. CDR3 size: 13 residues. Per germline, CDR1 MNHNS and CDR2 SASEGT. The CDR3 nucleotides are TGTGCCAGCAGTCCCCAGACAGCCTACGAGCAGTACTTC. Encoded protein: CASSPQTAYEQYF.

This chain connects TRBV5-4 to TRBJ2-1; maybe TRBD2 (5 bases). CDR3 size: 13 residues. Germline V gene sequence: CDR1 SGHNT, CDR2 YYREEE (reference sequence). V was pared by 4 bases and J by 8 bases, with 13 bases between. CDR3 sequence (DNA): TGTGCCAGCAGCCCCCGAGGGTTGGATGAGCAGTTCTTC. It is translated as CASSPRGLDEQFF.

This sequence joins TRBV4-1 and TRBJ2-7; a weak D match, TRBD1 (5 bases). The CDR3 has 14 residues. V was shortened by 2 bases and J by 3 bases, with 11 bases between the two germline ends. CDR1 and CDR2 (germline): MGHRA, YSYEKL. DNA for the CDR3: TGCGCCAGCAGCCAATACCCTGACAGCTACGAGCAGTACTTC. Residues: CASSQYPDSYEQYF.

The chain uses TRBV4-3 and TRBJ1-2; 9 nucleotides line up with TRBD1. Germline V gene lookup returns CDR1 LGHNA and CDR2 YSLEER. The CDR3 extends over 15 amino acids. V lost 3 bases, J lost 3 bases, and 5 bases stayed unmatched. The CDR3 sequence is CASSQLDRGDYGYTF. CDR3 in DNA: TGCGCCAGCAGCCAGTTGGACAGGGGAGACTATGGCTACACCTTC.

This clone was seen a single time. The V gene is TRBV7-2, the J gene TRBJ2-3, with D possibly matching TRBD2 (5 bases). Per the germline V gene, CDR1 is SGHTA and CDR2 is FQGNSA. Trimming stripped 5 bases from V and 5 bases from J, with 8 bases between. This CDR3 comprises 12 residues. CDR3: CASSPTRDTQYF. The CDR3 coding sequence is TGTGCCAGCAGCCCTACTAGAGATACGCAGTATTTT.